The rows below give T cell receptor beta chains drawn from one sample of a study of graft-versus-host responses after intestinal transplantation. Method: immunoSEQ multiplex PCR; TCRdb's copy keeps in-frame clones and lacks some. There are tens of thousands of clones in the sample; about 48% occur only once, and 1.3% to 1.5% lies in the top ten. Sequenced here: alloreactive CD8+ T cells from a mixed lymphocyte reaction culture, sampled before transplantation. Receptors were obtained from a human patient who was an organ donor for intestinal transplantation. Each CDR3 is given without its conserved first and last residue. Each record gives: V gene, J gene, CDR3 protein.

TRBV19	TRBJ2-7	ASSEGDYEQY
TRBV4-1	TRBJ2-2	ASSSLSSGGPPLF
TRBV12-5	TRBJ2-7	ASGFAGSSYEQY
TRBV11-1	TRBJ2-3	ASSLAGLASMDTQY
TRBV13	TRBJ2-7	ASSPGRERDEQY
TRBV4-1	TRBJ2-1	ASSQVWGGDEQF
TRBV6-1	TRBJ2-7	ASSEAGWDSTYEQY
TRBV13	TRBJ1-2	ANSSGHLNYGYT
TRBV27	TRBJ2-3	ATRLAGGPDTQY
TRBV19	TRBJ2-7	ASSWTDTYEQY
TRBV5-8	TRBJ2-3	ASSLGVAGGLATDTQY
TRBV2	TRBJ2-7	ASTLEDRGLPYEQY
TRBV5-1	TRBJ2-1	ASSYARARVYNEQF
TRBV15	TRBJ1-1	ATSREGGQNTEAF
TRBV7-6	TRBJ2-7	ASSLGRSYEQY